The 21 T cell receptor beta chains below come from one sample, sequenced in a study of monozygotic twins with inflammatory bowel disease (dated by TCRdb to about 2019). The library was built by means of 5' RACE. The sequencing machine was an Illumina HiSeq 2500. The reads went through TCRdb reprocessing, and each CDR3 protein sequence gets one entry with no DNA. The sample's records list under 200,000 distinct CDR3 sequences. Approximately 3% of the sample is held by the ten biggest clonotypes. The sequenced sample consisted of blood. The receptor set was obtained from a human donor with ulcerative colitis or Crohn's disease, or a healthy co-twin of an affected twin (not recorded which).

The chain is built from TRBV24-1 and TRBJ2-6. CDR3 size: 18 residues. Germline V gives CDR1 KGHDR, CDR2 SFDVKD. The chain's CDR3 is CATSDYYPEDSGANVLTF.

This chain connects TRBV29-1 to TRBJ2-3. From germline, CDR1 is SQVTM and CDR2 ANQGSEA. This CDR3 comprises 13 residues. The CDR3 loop reads CSVGFSTADTQYF.

The chain recombines TRBV5-6 with TRBJ2-1; lacking DNA, the TRBD1 call made by TCRdb goes unchecked. The germline gives CDR1 SGHDT, CDR2 YYEEEE. The CDR3 length is 14 residues. CDR3 protein: CASSFMPPGNEQFF. Together with reference TRBV5-6 and TRBJ2-1, the CDR3 gives the full variable domain: DAGVTQSPTHLIKTRGQQVTLRCSPKSGHDTVSWYQQALGQGPQFIFQYYEEEERQRGNFPDRFSGHQFPNYSSELNVNALLLGDSALYLCASSFMPPGNEQFFGPGTRLTVL.

J is TRBJ1-1 and V is TRBV20-1; lacking DNA, the TRBD1 call made by TCRdb goes unchecked. CDR3 size: 14 residues. The germline CDR1 and CDR2 sequences are DFQATT and SNEGSKA (reference sequence). CDR3 in amino acids: CSARDPAGATEAFF.

The V and J genes are TRBV7-2 and TRBJ2-7; TCRdb gives TRBD1 as the D gene, but with no DNA this cannot be confirmed. From germline, CDR1 is SGHTA and CDR2 FQGNSA. The CDR3 has 14 residues. CDR3: CASSRTTGGYEQYF. Drawing the rest from reference TRBV7-2 and TRBJ2-7, the complete variable domain is GAGVSQSPSNKVTEKGKDVELRCDPISGHTALYWYRQSLGQGLEFLIYFQGNSAPDKSGLPSDRFSAERTGGSVSTLTIQRTQQEDSAVYLCASSRTTGGYEQYFGPGTRLTVT.

The J gene is TRBJ2-3, the V gene TRBV4-1; TCRdb names TRBD1, which stays unverified in the absence of DNA. This CDR3 comprises 16 residues. Germline V gene sequence: CDR1 MGHRA, CDR2 YSYEKL. The CDR3 sequence is CASSQIGGTSTDTQYF.

V is TRBV5-1 and J is TRBJ2-1; no DNA is available, so the TRBD1 call from TCRdb remains unchecked. Germline CDR1 and CDR2: SGHRS and YFSETQ. The CDR3 consists of 15 residues. CDR3 protein: CASSGWTGTSNEQFF.

This rearrangement joins TRBV20-1 to TRBJ1-2. The germline gives CDR1 DFQATT, CDR2 SNEGSKA (reference sequence). The CDR3 loop spans 13 amino acids. The CDR3 loop reads CSARPGRGRGYTF.

J is TRBJ2-1 and V is TRBV4-3; with no DNA, the TCRdb D assignment of TRBD1 cannot be verified. Germline CDR1 is LGHNA and CDR2 is YSLEER. The CDR3 runs to 17 residues. CDR3 in amino acids: CASSQDPGQGPYNEQFF.

The chain uses TRBV14 and TRBJ2-6; there is no DNA to check the TCRdb D call of TRBD2. The CDR3 runs to 20 residues. The V gene's germline CDR1 is SGHDN and CDR2 FVKESK. This CDR3 is CASSRRGPLSYSSGANVLTF.

V and J are TRBV7-2 and TRBJ1-1. Germline V lookup: CDR1 SGHTA, CDR2 FQGNSA. The CDR3 covers 13 residues. CDR3 in amino acids: CASSLGGTTEAFF.

V and J are TRBV29-1 and TRBJ1-5. Germline-derived CDR1 and CDR2 are SQVTM and ANQGSEA. The CDR3 contains 14 residues. Here the CDR3 reads CSVRQGGGNQPQHF.

The chain joins TRBV4-3 to TRBJ2-5. Germline CDR1 and CDR2: LGHNA and YSLEER. This CDR3 spans 15 amino acids. The chain's CDR3 is CASSQTSRVQETQYF.

The gene calls are TRBV9 and TRBJ2-2. Germline CDR1 is SGDLS and CDR2 is YYNGEE. The CDR3 covers 14 residues. The CDR3 spells CASSRTPNTGELFF.

V is TRBV28 and J is TRBJ2-7; TCRdb's D gene call, TRBD1, goes unchecked for lack of DNA. The CDR3 consists of 14 residues. Germline CDR1 and CDR2: MDHEN and SYDVKM. The CDR3 is CASSPRTGGYEQYF.

The chain recombines TRBV6-2 or TRBV6-3 with TRBJ1-4; with no DNA, the TCRdb D assignment of TRBD1 cannot be verified. Germline CDR1 reads MNHEY; CDR2 reads SVGEGT. CDR3 length equals 15 residues. This CDR3 reads CASKTGQSTNEKLFF.

The chain uses TRBV7-3 and TRBJ2-3. The CDR3 contains 13 residues. In germline, CDR1 is SGHTA, CDR2 FQGTGA. This chain's CDR3 is CASSLAGADTQYF.

The chain employs TRBV9 and TRBJ1-4; the TCRdb call, TRBD1, lacks DNA for checking. CDR1 is SGDLS, CDR2 YYNGEE, per germline. The CDR3 contains 14 residues. This CDR3 reads CASSRQGASEKLFF.

The rearrangement links TRBV5-1 to TRBJ2-3; TCRdb outputs TRBD1, but without DNA this stays unchecked. The CDR3 length is 15 residues. From germline, CDR1 is SGHRS and CDR2 YFSETQ. CDR3 in amino acids: CASSFSTGGTDTQYF. The whole variable domain, remainder taken from reference TRBV5-1 and TRBJ2-3, is KAGVTQTPRYLIKTRGQQVTLSCSPISGHRSVSWYQQTPGQGLQFLFEYFSETQRNKGNFPGRFSGRQFSNSRSEMNVSTLELGDSALYLCASSFSTGGTDTQYFGPGTRLTVL.

The chain joins TRBV5-1 to TRBJ2-3; as DNA is missing, the TRBD1 call by TCRdb cannot be tested. This CDR3 has 16 amino acids. Germline values: CDR1 SGHRS, CDR2 YFSETQ. CDR3 in amino acids: CASSLFTGRGRDTQYF.

The chain has TRBV28 and TRBJ2-7; TCRdb's assignment of TRBD1 cannot be checked, as there is no DNA. Germline lookup yields CDR1 MDHEN and CDR2 SYDVKM. The CDR3 runs 14 residues. CDR3 loop: CASSSTDLSYEQYF.